The following is a T cell receptor beta chain sequence with its context. What it recognizes is unknown. The data stem from a study of PD-1 blockade in classical Hodgkin lymphoma. Overall study results and limits: CD4+ TCR diversity climbed significantly by C4D1, unlike CD8+ TCR diversity.

Each of the patients experienced relapse following autologous stem cell transplantation, and their brentuximab vedotin exposure differed. Best responses included complete response and partial response; otherwise, the best response was progressive disease. Generated by immunoSEQ multiplex PCR, the TCRdb table keeps only in-frame clones and is missing some. Of 40,000 or so clones in the sample, approximately 80% were seen once. CDR1 and CDR2 (germline): PRHDT, FYEKMQ (reference sequence). V dropped 4 bases and J dropped 7; count of bases not matched to a gene: 13. The CDR3 is 16 amino acids. This clonotype originated in a human donor with classical Hodgkin lymphoma. The V call is TRBV13, the J call TRBJ1-2; 9 bases agree with TRBD1. The source material was peripheral blood mononuclear cells (PBMCs), sampled at baseline. The CDR3 region has the DNA TGTGCCAGCAGCTACGGACCGGGACAGGGACGTGGTGGCTACACCTTC. Protein: CASSYGPGQGRGGYTF. Combining the CDR3 with reference TRBV13 and TRBJ1-2 gives the whole variable domain AAGVIQSPRHLIKEKRETATLKCYPIPRHDTVYWYQQGPGQDPQFLISFYEKMQSDKGSIPDRFSAQQFSDYHSELNMSSLELGDSALYFCASSYGPGQGRGGYTFGSGTRLTVV.